The 20 T cell receptor beta chains given below trace back to one sample, sequenced in a study of shared clonotypes between healthy human individuals. The data were produced by immunoSEQ multiplex PCR, yet TCRdb's version contains in-frame clones alone and is incomplete. The sample lists over a million clones; about 84% were seen once. The sample comprised memory CD4+ T cells from PBMCs. The subset denotes: CD45RA-negative fraction. These receptor sequences come from a man between 18 and 29 years old in good health. Some clones in this sample may be carry-over from other donors' samples.

V and J are TRBV7-2 and TRBJ2-1; TRBD2 matches 10 bases. The germline CDR1 and CDR2 sequences are SGHTA and FQGNSA. Unmatched junction bases numbered 9, after V lost 1 base and J lost 6 bases. The CDR3 runs 17 residues. The CDR3 here is CASSLVREGLAINEQFF. For the CDR3, the DNA is TGTGCCAGCAGCTTAGTTAGGGAGGGACTAGCGATCAATGAGCAGTTCTTC.

The rearrangement uses TRBV11-1 and TRBJ2-7; 9 bases match TRBD1. The CDR3 covers 13 residues. Germline CDR1 and CDR2: SGHAT and FQDESV (reference sequence). Germline trimming cut 6 bases from V and 5 bases from J; bases unmatched to any gene: 5. CDR3: CASSADRGHEQYF. The CDR3, as DNA: TGTGCCAGCAGTGCGGACAGGGGCCACGAGCAGTACTTC.

The chain recombines TRBV10-3 with TRBJ2-1, with 8 bases fitting TRBD1. Germline loops: CDR1 ENHRY, CDR2 SYGVKD. Trimming took 10 bases from V and 12 from J; bases not matched to a gene: 14. This CDR3 comprises 13 residues. The CDR3 coding sequence is TGTGCCACCCAAGGTCAGGGGGCAGCAGGGCAGTTCTTC. Its protein product is CATQGQGAAGQFF.

In this sample, this clone turned up a few times. The rearrangement joins TRBV2 to TRBJ2-2; a weak D match, TRBD2 (6 bases). Germline lookup yields CDR1 SNHLY and CDR2 FYNNEI. The CDR3 sequence is 14 residues long. V was trimmed by 6 bases and J by 1 base, leaving 9 bases between them. The CDR3 DNA reads TGTGCCAGCAGGGGGGGACTGAACACCGGGGAGCTGTTTTTT. Its protein product is CASRGGLNTGELFF.

The V gene is TRBV18, the J gene TRBJ1-1; D gene ambiguous. CDR1 is KGHSH, CDR2 LQKENI, per germline. Trimming stripped 5 bases from V and 1 base from J, with 8 bases between. The CDR3 covers 13 residues. Here the CDR3 DNA reads TGTGCCAGCTCAATACAGACGAACACTGAAGCTTTCTTT. Residues: CASSIQTNTEAFF.

The rearrangement joins TRBV30 to TRBJ1-2; a possible D gene is TRBD1 (5 bases). Germline loops: CDR1 GTSNPN, CDR2 SVGIG (reference sequence). The CDR3 sequence is 13 residues long. V was clipped by 8 bases and J by 7 bases, with 20 bases between them. The CDR3 bases are TGTGCCGGGGATAGAGGGGTATTTTCTGGCTACACCTTC. Protein sequence: CAGDRGVFSGYTF.

A remark on this clone: This specimen includes other DNA sequences encoding the same CDR3. This sequence joins TRBV19 and TRBJ1-1, with D possibly matching TRBD1 (5 bases). This CDR3 is built from 13 residues. CDR1 and CDR2 from the germline V gene are LNHDA and SQIVND (reference sequence). The V and J ends lost 5 bases and 2 bases respectively, with 9 bases between them. CDR3 sequence: CASSFDRNTEAFF. The CDR3 DNA sequence: TGTGCCAGTAGTTTCGACAGAAACACTGAAGCTTTCTTT.

The J gene is TRBJ1-2, the V gene TRBV7-2; D remains ambiguous. Trimming took off 8 bases at V and 0 bases at J, with 13 bases between the two ends. From germline, CDR1 is SGHTA and CDR2 FQGNSA. This CDR3 has 14 residues. CDR3 DNA sequence: TGTGCCAGCTTTGCGACGAGTTCTAACTATGGCTACACCTTC. Translation: CASFATSSNYGYTF. Full variable domain (remainder filled in from reference TRBV7-2 and TRBJ1-2): GAGVSQSPSNKVTEKGKDVELRCDPISGHTALYWYRQSLGQGLEFLIYFQGNSAPDKSGLPSDRFSAERTGGSVSTLTIQRTQQEDSAVYLCASFATSSNYGYTFGSGTRLTVV.

The J gene is TRBJ1-4, the V gene TRBV6-5; perhaps TRBD1 as D (5 bases). The CDR3 has 15 amino acids. Germline CDR1 MNHEY, CDR2 SVGAGI. Trimming cost V 7 bases and J 14 bases, with 26 bases left between them. The DNA for the CDR3 is TGTGCCAGCACCTCCTCCGGGACGAAAACTCGACAGCTGTTTTTT. This codes for CASTSSGTKTRQLFF.

This clone was found once. For the CDR3, the DNA is TGTGCCAGCAGTAACCCGGGGCTGGGATACAATGAGCAGTTCTTC. It codes for CASSNPGLGYNEQFF. The gene calls are TRBV27 and TRBJ2-1; D is perhaps TRBD1 or TRBD2 (5 bases each). The ends were cut back, 5 bases at V and 4 bases at J, with 15 bases in the middle. This CDR3 has 15 amino acids. Germline V gene data show CDR1 as MNHEY and CDR2 as SMNVEV (reference sequence).

This clone was counted between two and nine times. The genes are TRBV27 and TRBJ1-1; D possibly corresponds to TRBD1 (6 bases). Per the germline V gene, CDR1 is MNHEY and CDR2 is SMNVEV (reference sequence). This CDR3 spans 14 amino acids. The V end was cut by 8 bases, the J end by 4 bases, with 17 bases between. CDR3 sequence (DNA): TGTGCCAGCGTCAGGGGACCGAGTGGCACTGAAGCTTTCTTT. Protein: CASVRGPSGTEAFF.

This clone came up a few times. The rearrangement uses TRBV29-1 and TRBJ1-1; the match to TRBD1 covers 7 bases. CDR3 size: 15 residues. Germline V gene lookup returns CDR1 SQVTM and CDR2 ANQGSEA. The junction had 10 bases not matched to a gene; V was cut back by 6 bases and J by 0 bases. This chain's CDR3 is CSVYRQGGMNTEAFF. The CDR3 DNA reads as TGCAGCGTCTATAGACAGGGTGGAATGAACACTGAAGCTTTCTTT.

The genes are TRBV4-2 and TRBJ2-1, with 9 positions matching TRBD2. CDR1 is LGHNA, CDR2 YNFKEQ, per germline. Trimming cost V 3 bases and J 4 bases; bases outside gene matches: 13. The CDR3 totals 18 residues. The CDR3 nucleotides are TGTGCCAGCAGCCAGATCGGTAAACCAGCGGGAGGTTACAATGAGCAGTTCTTC. Translated: CASSQIGKPAGGYNEQFF.

The chain has TRBV5-1 and TRBJ2-7, with 7 bases matching TRBD1. CDR3 length: 13 residues. The trim removed 3 bases at V and 8 bases at J, leaving 8 bases unmatched. The germline CDR1 and CDR2 sequences are SGHRS and YFSETQ. This CDR3 is CASSSPATGKQYF. The CDR3 DNA follows: TGCGCCAGCAGCTCTCCAGCGACAGGGAAGCAGTACTTC.

This clone occurred once. The chain recombines TRBV5-1 with TRBJ2-3, with TRBD1 identical over 9 bases. V dropped 0 bases and J dropped 3; count of bases not matched to a gene: 5. Germline V CDR1 and CDR2: SGHRS, YFSETQ. This CDR3 has 16 amino acids. The CDR3 DNA reads as TGCGCCAGCAGCTTGGGCTTGACAGGGGGAACAGATACGCAGTATTTT. Its translation: CASSLGLTGGTDTQYF.

This clone was counted only a few times. The V call is TRBV11-2, the J call TRBJ1-1; a possible D gene is TRBD1 (5 bases). Trimming took 5 bases from V and 1 from J, leaving 8 bases between them. The CDR3 loop spans 13 amino acids. In germline, CDR1 is SGHAT, CDR2 FQNNGV. CDR3 nucleotide sequence: TGTGCCAGCAGCCGGGGGAGGAACACTGAAGCTTTCTTT. Translating gives CASSRGRNTEAFF.

The gene calls are TRBV6-6 and TRBJ2-1; D may be TRBD1 (6 bases). Trimming stripped 6 bases from V and 0 bases from J, with 12 bases between. The CDR3 loop spans 15 amino acids. Germline V gene sequence: CDR1 MNHNY, CDR2 SVGAGI (reference sequence). CDR3 region: CASRQDRNSYNEQFF. CDR3 coding DNA: TGTGCCAGCAGACAAGACAGGAACTCCTACAATGAGCAGTTCTTC.

This chain uses TRBV2 with TRBJ2-5, with 10 bases that match TRBD1. Losses at the gene ends were 6 bases for V and 4 bases for J; bases not matched to a gene: 2. CDR3 length: 13 amino acids. Germline-derived CDR1 and CDR2 are SNHLY and FYNNEI. CDR3 nucleotide sequence: TGTGCCAGCAGAGACAGGGGGCGAGAGACCCAGTACTTC. Translating it yields CASRDRGRETQYF.

Concerning this clone: Given a far larger clone just one base away, this is likely a sequencing read error. The chain recombines TRBV7-9 with TRBJ1-1, with 7 bases matching TRBD1. There are 14 residues in the CDR3. The germline V gene has CDR1 SEHNR and CDR2 FQNEAQ (reference sequence). As DNA, the CDR3 is TGTGTCAGCATCCGCACAGGGGCGAACACTGAAGCTTTCTTT. It yields the protein CVSIRTGANTEAFF.

CDR3: CASSYAETGRLGYTF. The CDR3 DNA reads TGTGCCAGCAGTTACGCCGAGACAGGGAGGTTAGGCTACACCTTC. J is TRBJ1-2 and V is TRBV6-5; 7 nucleotides line up with TRBD1. This CDR3 region has 15 residues. The V segment lost 2 bases and the J segment 8 bases; nucleotides outside the gene matches: 11. CDR1 is MNHEY and CDR2 is SVGAGI in the germline V gene.